Below, 18 T cell receptor beta chains from the same sample are listed, as sequenced in a study of blood T cell repertoires in COVID-19. Libraries were prepared by immunoSEQ multiplex PCR; TCRdb keeps only in-frame clonotypes and omits some of them. The repertoire holds 200,000 to 250,000 clones, with around 90% as singletons. Sequenced: PBMCs or T cells enriched from blood (not recorded which). Every receptor here comes from a woman aged 25-40 years who had been exposed to COVID-19.

The chain uses TRBV7-6 and TRBJ2-3, with 7 bases lining up with TRBD2. The CDR3 runs 16 residues. Germline trimming cut 5 bases from V and 2 bases from J; bases unmatched to any gene: 10. CDR1 and CDR2 (germline): SGHVS, FNYEAQ. The CDR3 region is CASSLSPTSPTDTQYF. CDR3 DNA: TGTGCCAGCAGCCTATCCCCGACTAGCCCCACAGATACGCAGTATTTT. The whole variable domain, remainder taken from reference TRBV7-6 and TRBJ2-3, is GAGVSQSPRYKVTKRGQDVALRCDPISGHVSLYWYRQALGQGPEFLTYFNYEAQQDKSGLPNDRFSAERPEGSISTLTIQRTEQRDSAMYRCASSLSPTSPTDTQYFGPGTRLTVL.

The chain links TRBV2 to TRBJ2-7; D gene unclear. Trimming removed 6 bases from V and 2 bases from J, with 8 bases in between. Germline loops: CDR1 SNHLY, CDR2 FYNNEI. The length of the CDR3 is 12 residues. CDR3 loop: CASSYVAYEQYF. The CDR3 bases are TGTGCCAGCAGCTACGTAGCCTACGAGCAGTACTTC. Full variable domain (rest looked up from reference TRBV2 and TRBJ2-7): EPEVTQTPSHQVTQMGQEVILRCVPISNHLYFYWYRQILGQKVEFLVSFYNNEISEKSEIFDDQFSVERPDGSNFTLKIRSTKLEDSAMYFCASSYVAYEQYFGPGTRLTVT.

The chain joins TRBV3-1 (or the pseudogene TRBV3-2) to TRBJ1-2; D remains ambiguous. Per germline, CDR1 LGHDT and CDR2 YNNKEL (reference sequence). The CDR3 extends over 13 amino acids. The V gene lost 1 base and the J gene lost 6 bases, with 9 bases spanning the gap. The CDR3 region has the DNA TGTGCCAGCAGCCAAGTTTCAACAAATGGCTACACCTTC. Translated: CASSQVSTNGYTF.

This clone was counted a single time. V is TRBV10-3 and J is TRBJ1-1; D call uncertain. CDR3 length: 15 residues. The germline V gene encodes CDR1 ENHRY and CDR2 SYGVKD. The V end lost 1 base, the J end lost 0 bases, and 9 bases lay between the germline ends. The CDR3 bases are TGTGCCATCAGTGAGTTCCCACACATGAACACTGAAGCTTTCTTT. Its protein is CAISEFPHMNTEAFF.

The chain combines TRBV19 with TRBJ2-1, with 8 bases that match TRBD2. The germline CDR1 and CDR2 sequences are LNHDA and SQIVND (reference sequence). Trimming took 5 bases from V and 8 from J; bases not matched to a gene: 8. This CDR3 is 14 amino acids long. CDR3 nucleotides: TGTGCCAGTAGTGCGGCGGGAGGAGGTGATGAGCAGTTCTTC. Translated, it gives CASSAAGGGDEQFF.

The chain recombines TRBV6-5 with TRBJ2-1, with TRBD2 as a possible D gene (6 bases). This CDR3 comprises 13 residues. Germline V lookup: CDR1 MNHEY, CDR2 SVGAGI. V was trimmed by 11 bases and J by 6 bases, leaving 17 bases between them. The CDR3 bases are TGTGCCGCACTAGCTACTGATGTCAATGAGCAGTTCTTC. This encodes CAALATDVNEQFF.

V usage is TRBV12-5 and J usage is TRBJ2-1, with 10 nucleotides matching TRBD2. The CDR3 contains 14 residues. Per germline, CDR1 LGHNT and CDR2 FRNRAP. V lost 6 bases, J lost 4 bases, and 3 bases stayed unmatched. CDR3 region: CASGPSGRYNEQFF. The CDR3 nucleotides are TGTGCTAGTGGCCCTAGCGGGAGATACAATGAGCAGTTCTTC.

This chain links TRBV27 with TRBJ2-7; 8 bases fit TRBD1. Germline CDR1 is MNHEY and CDR2 is SMNVEV (reference sequence). V lost 2 bases to trimming and J lost 5 bases; unmatched junction nucleotides: 14. The CDR3 has 17 residues. Here the CDR3 reads CASSLIPGQGMSDEQYF. The CDR3 nucleotides are TGTGCCAGCAGTTTAATCCCCGGACAGGGTATGTCAGACGAGCAGTACTTC.

This clone has only one observation. This chain uses TRBV18 with TRBJ2-3; tentatively, D is TRBD2 (6 bases). The CDR3 is made up of 16 amino acids. CDR1 is KGHSH, CDR2 LQKENI, per germline. Trimming took off 3 bases at V and 0 bases at J, with 13 bases between the two ends. CDR3 protein: CASSPVRGTSTDTQYF. CDR3 nucleotide sequence: TGTGCCAGCTCACCGGTGCGGGGAACTAGCACAGATACGCAGTATTTT.

This rearrangement joins TRBV12-3 or TRBV12-4 to TRBJ1-6; the D is unclear. The V gene lost 4 bases and the J gene lost 7 bases, with 8 bases spanning the gap. The CDR3 is made up of 13 amino acids. CDR3 loop: CASSYKINSPLHF. The CDR3 DNA is TGTGCCAGCAGTTACAAGATAAATTCACCCCTCCACTTT.

Worth noting for this clone: Germline and junction disagree at one end, which may indicate a read error. The gene calls are TRBV7-3 and TRBJ1-2; no reliable D call. This CDR3 region has 10 residues. Germline V gene lookup returns CDR1 SGHTA and CDR2 FQGTGA. The CDR3 nucleotides are TGTGCCAGCAGGCCGAGGCCCTGGCCCTTC. Translated: CASRPRPWPF.

This clone came up once. This chain connects TRBV30 to TRBJ1-1; D gene uncertain. This CDR3 is built from 13 residues. The V end was cut by 8 bases, the J end by 1 base, with 14 bases between. Germline values: CDR1 GTSNPN, CDR2 SVGIG (reference sequence). The CDR3 loop reads CARTDSRNTEAFF. The CDR3 region has the DNA TGTGCCAGAACAGATAGTAGGAACACTGAAGCTTTCTTT. The full variable domain, with the rest looked up from reference TRBV30 and TRBJ1-1, is SQTIHQWPATLVQPVGSPLSLECTVEGTSNPNLYWYRQAAGRGLQLLFYSVGIGQISSEVPQNLSASRPQDRQFILSSKKLLLSDSGFYLCARTDSRNTEAFFGQGTRLTVV.

This sequence joins TRBV11-2 and TRBJ2-1, with TRBD2 matching 8 bases. The V and J ends lost 3 bases and 0 bases, in that order; junction bases with no gene match: 13. CDR1 and CDR2 (germline): SGHAT, FQNNGV. The CDR3 is 19 amino acids. CDR3 DNA sequence: TGTGCCAGCAGCTTGAGACTCCTAGCGGGTCACAGCTCCTACAATGAGCAGTTCTTC. Translating gives CASSLRLLAGHSSYNEQFF.

The chain combines TRBV5-4 with TRBJ1-2; D perhaps matches TRBD1 (5 bases). Germline lookup yields CDR1 SGHNT and CDR2 YYREEE (reference sequence). The CDR3 covers 17 residues. Trimming pared 1 base from V and 4 bases from J, leaving 20 bases between. The CDR3 region has the DNA TGTGCCAGCAGCTTGCGGGCAGGGATGGTTCAGGGCTATGGCTACACCTTC. Its protein is CASSLRAGMVQGYGYTF.

The V call is TRBV19, the J call TRBJ1-1, with TRBD1 identical over 7 bases. Per the germline V gene, CDR1 is LNHDA and CDR2 is SQIVND (reference sequence). The CDR3 is 15 amino acids. Germline trimming cut 5 bases from V and 5 bases from J; bases unmatched to any gene: 11. The CDR3 here is CASSLPTGTGTEAFF. CDR3 nucleotide sequence: TGTGCCAGTAGTCTACCGACAGGGACTGGGACTGAAGCTTTCTTT.

The chain carries TRBV5-1 and TRBJ2-7, with D unresolved. V lost 4 bases to trimming and J lost 5 bases, with 10 bases between them. From germline, CDR1 is SGHRS and CDR2 YFSETQ. The CDR3 covers 12 residues. CDR3 sequence (DNA): TGCGCCAGCAGCCACTTCCGGGACGAGCAGTACTTC. Its translation is CASSHFRDEQYF.

The chain has TRBV4-1 and TRBJ1-5, with a tentative D call TRBD1 (6 bases). This CDR3 has 17 residues. Germline V gives CDR1 MGHRA, CDR2 YSYEKL. The V end lost 2 bases, the J end lost 4 bases, and 18 bases lay between the germline ends. CDR3 in amino acids: CASSQRLGQRQNQPQHF. As DNA, the CDR3 is TGCGCCAGCAGCCAAAGGCTCGGACAGAGACAGAATCAGCCCCAGCATTTT.

The chain carries TRBV6-1 and TRBJ2-1; 7 bases agree with TRBD1. CDR1 and CDR2 from the germline V gene are MNHNS and SASEGT. This CDR3 comprises 16 residues. V lost 6 bases to trimming and J lost 5 bases; unmatched junction nucleotides: 13. CDR3 nucleotides: TGTGCCAGCAGGGAACAGGGGTCGTACACCAACAATGAGCAGTTCTTC. Encoded protein: CASREQGSYTNNEQFF.